This T cell receptor (beta chain) is from a study of breast tumors, draining lymph nodes, adjacent tissues. Overall study results and limits: Tumors had less TCR diversity than lymph nodes, more than nontumor tissue.

MiXCR, applied by TCRdb to the multiplex PCR reads, yields one record per CDR3 protein. This table holds approximately 200,000 distinct CDR3 sequences, approximately 31% found once. Axillary draining lymph nodes of breast cancer patients supplied the node samples. The count of this clonotype is one. Its target is not known. Material for sequencing was axillary lymph node tissue. The source of this sequence is a female donor with breast cancer. Some clones in this sample may be carry-over from other donors' samples.

As DNA, the CDR3 is TGTGCCAGCAGCGTAGCCCGCTCTAGCGCTAGCACAGATACGCAGTATTTT. Translating gives CASSVARSSASTDTQYF. This rearrangement joins TRBV9 to TRBJ2-3; D possibly corresponds to TRBD2 (6 bases). Germline V gene sequence: CDR1 SGDLS, CDR2 YYNGEE. V dropped 0 bases and J dropped 0 bases, with 14 bases sitting between them. The CDR3 loop spans 17 amino acids.